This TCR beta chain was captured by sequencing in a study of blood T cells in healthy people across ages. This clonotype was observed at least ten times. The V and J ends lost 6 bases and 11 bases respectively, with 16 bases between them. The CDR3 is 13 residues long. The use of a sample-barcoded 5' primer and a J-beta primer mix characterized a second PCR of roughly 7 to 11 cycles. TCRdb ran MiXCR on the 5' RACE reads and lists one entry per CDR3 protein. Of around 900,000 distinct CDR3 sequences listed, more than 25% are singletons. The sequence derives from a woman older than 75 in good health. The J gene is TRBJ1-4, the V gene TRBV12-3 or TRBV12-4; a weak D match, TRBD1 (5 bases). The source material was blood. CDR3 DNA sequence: TGTGCCAGCAGCGGGGCAGGGTATGGGAAACTGTTTTTT. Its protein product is CASSGAGYGKLFF.